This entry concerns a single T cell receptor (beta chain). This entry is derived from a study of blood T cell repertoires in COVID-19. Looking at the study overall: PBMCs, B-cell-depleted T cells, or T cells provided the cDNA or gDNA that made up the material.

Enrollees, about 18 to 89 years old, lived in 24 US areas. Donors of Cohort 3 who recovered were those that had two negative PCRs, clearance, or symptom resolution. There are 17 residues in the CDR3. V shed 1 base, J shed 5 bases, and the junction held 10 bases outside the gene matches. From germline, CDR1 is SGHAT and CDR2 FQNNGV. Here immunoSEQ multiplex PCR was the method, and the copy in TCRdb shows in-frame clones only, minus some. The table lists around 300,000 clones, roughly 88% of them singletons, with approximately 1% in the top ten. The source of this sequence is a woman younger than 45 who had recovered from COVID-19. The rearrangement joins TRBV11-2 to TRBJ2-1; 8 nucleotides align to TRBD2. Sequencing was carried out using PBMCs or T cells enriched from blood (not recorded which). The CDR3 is CASSLVPWERGNNEQFF. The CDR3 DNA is TGTGCCAGCAGCTTAGTCCCTTGGGAGCGGGGGAACAATGAGCAGTTCTTC.